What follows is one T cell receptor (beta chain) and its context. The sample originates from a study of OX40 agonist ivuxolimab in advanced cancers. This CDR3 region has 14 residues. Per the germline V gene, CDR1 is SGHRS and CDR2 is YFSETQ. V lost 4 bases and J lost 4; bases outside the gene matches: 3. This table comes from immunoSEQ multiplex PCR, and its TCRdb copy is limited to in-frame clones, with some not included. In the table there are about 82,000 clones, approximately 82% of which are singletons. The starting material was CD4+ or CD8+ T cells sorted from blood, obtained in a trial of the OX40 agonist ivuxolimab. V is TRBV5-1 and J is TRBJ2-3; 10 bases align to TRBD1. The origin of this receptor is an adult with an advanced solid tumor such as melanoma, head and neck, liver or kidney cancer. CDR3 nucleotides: TGCGCCAGCAGCCGGACAGGGGGGGCAGATACGCAGTATTTT. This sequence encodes CASSRTGGADTQYF.